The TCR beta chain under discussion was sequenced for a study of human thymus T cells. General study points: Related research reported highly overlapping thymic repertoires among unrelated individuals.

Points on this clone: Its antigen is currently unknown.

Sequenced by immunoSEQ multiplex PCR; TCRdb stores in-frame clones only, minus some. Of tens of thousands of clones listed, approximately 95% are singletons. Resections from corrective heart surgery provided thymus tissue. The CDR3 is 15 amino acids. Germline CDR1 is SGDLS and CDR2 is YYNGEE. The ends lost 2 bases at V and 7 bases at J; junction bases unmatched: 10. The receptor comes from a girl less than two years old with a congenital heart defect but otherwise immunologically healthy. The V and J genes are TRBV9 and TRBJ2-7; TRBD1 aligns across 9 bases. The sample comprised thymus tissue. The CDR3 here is CASSVFTGGADEQYF. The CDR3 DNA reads TGTGCCAGCAGCGTGTTTACAGGGGGCGCGGATGAGCAGTACTTC.